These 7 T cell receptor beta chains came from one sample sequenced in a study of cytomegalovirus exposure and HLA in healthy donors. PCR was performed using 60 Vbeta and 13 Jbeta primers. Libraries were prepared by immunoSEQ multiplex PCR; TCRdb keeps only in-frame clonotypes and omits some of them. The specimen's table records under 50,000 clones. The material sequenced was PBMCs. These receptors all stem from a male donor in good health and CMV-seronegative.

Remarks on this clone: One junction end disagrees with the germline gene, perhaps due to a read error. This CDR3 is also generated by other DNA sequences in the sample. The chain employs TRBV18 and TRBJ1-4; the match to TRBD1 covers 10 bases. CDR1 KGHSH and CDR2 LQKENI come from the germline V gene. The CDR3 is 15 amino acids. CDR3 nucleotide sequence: TGCGCCAGCTCACGGGACAGGGGACCTAATGAAAAACTGTTTTTT. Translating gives CASSRDRGPNEKLFF.

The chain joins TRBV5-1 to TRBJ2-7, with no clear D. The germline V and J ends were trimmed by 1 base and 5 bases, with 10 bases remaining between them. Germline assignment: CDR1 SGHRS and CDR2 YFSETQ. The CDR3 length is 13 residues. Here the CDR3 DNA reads TGCGCCAGCAGCTTGTCCAGAGGCGACGAGCAGTACTTC. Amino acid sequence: CASSLSRGDEQYF.

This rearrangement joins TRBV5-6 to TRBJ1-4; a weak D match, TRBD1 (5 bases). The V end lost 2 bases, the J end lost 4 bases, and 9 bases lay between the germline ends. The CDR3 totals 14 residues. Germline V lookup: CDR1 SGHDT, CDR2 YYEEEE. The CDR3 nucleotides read TGTGCCAGCAGCTTAAGGGGTCATAATGAAAAACTGTTTTTT. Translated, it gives CASSLRGHNEKLFF.

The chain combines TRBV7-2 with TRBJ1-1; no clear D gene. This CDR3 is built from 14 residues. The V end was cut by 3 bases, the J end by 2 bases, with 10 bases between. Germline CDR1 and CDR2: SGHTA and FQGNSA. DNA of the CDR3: TGTGCCAGCAGCTTTGGAGGGTTCAACACTGAAGCTTTCTTT. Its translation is CASSFGGFNTEAFF.

Written as DNA, the CDR3 is TGTGCCAGCAGCTTAGATAGGCGGGGGGACTACAATGAGCAGTTCTTC. It encodes CASSLDRRGDYNEQFF. This chain uses TRBV11-3 with TRBJ2-1; TRBD2 aligns across 8 bases. The CDR3 totals 16 residues. Germline V gives CDR1 SGHNT, CDR2 YENEEA. V trimming: 0 bases; J trimming: 3 bases; junction bases outside the gene matches: 4.

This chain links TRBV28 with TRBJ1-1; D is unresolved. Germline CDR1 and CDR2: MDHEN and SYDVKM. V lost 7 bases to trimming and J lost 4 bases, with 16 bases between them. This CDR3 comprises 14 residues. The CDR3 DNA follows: TGTGCCAGCAAACCGGGCTCAGAGGGCACTGAAGCTTTCTTT. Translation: CASKPGSEGTEAFF.

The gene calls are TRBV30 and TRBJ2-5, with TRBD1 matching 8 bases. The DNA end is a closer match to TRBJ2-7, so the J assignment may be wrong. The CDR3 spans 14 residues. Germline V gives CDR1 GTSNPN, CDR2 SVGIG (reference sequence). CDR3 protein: CACSHGQGIHEQYF. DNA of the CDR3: TGTGCCTGCTCGCACGGACAGGGCATCCACGAGCAGTACTTC.